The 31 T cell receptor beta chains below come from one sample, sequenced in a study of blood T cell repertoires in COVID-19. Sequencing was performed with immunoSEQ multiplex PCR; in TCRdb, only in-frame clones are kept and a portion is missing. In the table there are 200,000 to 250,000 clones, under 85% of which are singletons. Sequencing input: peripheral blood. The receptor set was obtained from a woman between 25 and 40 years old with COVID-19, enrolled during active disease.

The CDR3 loop is CASSQDGRSDTYEQYF. CDR3 DNA sequence: TGTGCCAGCAGCCAAGATGGCAGGTCAGACACCTACGAGCAGTACTTC. The V gene is TRBV3-1 (or the pseudogene TRBV3-2), the J gene TRBJ2-7; the D is unclear. Germline lookup yields CDR1 LGHDT and CDR2 YNNKEL (reference sequence). V was pared by 0 bases and J by 2 bases, with 14 bases between. The CDR3 spans 16 residues.

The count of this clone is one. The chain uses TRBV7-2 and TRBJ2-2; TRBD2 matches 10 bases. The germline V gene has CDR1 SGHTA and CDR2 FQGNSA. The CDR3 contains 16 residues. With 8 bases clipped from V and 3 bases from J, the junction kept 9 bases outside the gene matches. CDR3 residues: CASSQSGRAHTGELFF. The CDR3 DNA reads TGTGCCAGCTCTCAGAGCGGGAGGGCCCACACCGGGGAGCTGTTTTTT.

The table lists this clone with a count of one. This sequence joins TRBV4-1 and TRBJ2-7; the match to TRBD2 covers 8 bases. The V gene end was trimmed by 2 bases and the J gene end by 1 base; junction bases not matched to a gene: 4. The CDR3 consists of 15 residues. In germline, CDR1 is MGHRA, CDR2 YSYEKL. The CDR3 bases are TGCGCCAGCAGCCAAAATAGCGGGACGTCCTACGAGCAGTACTTC. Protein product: CASSQNSGTSYEQYF.

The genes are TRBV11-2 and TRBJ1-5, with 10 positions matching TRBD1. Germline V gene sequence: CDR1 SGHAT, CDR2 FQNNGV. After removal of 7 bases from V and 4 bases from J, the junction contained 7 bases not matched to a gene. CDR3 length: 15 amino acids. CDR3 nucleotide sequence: TGTGCCAGCACCCCTGGACAGGGGGAAAATCAGCCCCAGCATTTT. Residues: CASTPGQGENQPQHF.

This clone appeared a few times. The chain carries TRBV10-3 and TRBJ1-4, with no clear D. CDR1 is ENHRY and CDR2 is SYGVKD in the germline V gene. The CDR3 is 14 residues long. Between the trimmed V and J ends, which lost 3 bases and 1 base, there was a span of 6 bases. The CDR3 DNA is TGTGCCATCAGTGAACAGTTAACTAATGAAAAACTGTTTTTT. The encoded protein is CAISEQLTNEKLFF.

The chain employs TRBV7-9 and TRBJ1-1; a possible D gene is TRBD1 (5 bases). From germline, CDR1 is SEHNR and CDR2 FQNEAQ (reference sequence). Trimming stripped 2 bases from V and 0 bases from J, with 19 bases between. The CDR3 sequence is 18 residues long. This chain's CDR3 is CASSLSHRGTPLNTEAFF. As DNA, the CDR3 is TGTGCCAGCAGCTTATCCCATCGAGGGACTCCCTTGAACACTGAAGCTTTCTTT. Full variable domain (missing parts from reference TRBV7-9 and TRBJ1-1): DTGVSQNPRHKITKRGQNVTFRCDPISEHNRLYWYRQTLGQGPEFLTYFQNEAQLEKSRLLSDRFSAERPKGSFSTLEIQRTEQGDSAMYLCASSLSHRGTPLNTEAFFGQGTRLTVV.

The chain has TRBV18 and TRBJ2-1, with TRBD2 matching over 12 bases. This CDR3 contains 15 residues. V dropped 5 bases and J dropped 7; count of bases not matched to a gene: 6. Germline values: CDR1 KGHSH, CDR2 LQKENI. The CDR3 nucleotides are TGTGCCAGCTCAGCGCTAGCGGGGGGGCGGAATGAGCAGTTCTTC. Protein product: CASSALAGGRNEQFF.

The CDR3 DNA reads as TGTGCCAGCAGTGAACTGGGCTTGAACTATGGCTACACCTTC. Its translation: CASSELGLNYGYTF. The rearrangement uses TRBV6-1 and TRBJ1-2; D gene unclear. Trimming left V 2 bases short and J 2 bases short, with 9 bases between. The CDR3 spans 14 residues. CDR1 MNHNS and CDR2 SASEGT come from the germline V gene.

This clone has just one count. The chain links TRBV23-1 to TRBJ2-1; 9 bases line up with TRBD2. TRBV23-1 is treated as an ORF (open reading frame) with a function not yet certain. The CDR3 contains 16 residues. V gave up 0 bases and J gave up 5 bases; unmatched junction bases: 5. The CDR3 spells CASSQSRLAENNEQFF. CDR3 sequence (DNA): TGCGCCAGCAGTCAATCTAGACTAGCGGAGAACAATGAGCAGTTCTTC.

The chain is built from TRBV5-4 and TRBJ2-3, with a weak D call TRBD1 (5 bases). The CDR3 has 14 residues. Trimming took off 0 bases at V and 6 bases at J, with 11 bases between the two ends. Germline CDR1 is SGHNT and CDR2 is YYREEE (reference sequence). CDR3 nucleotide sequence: TGTGCCAGCAGCTTGGCTCAGGGTACGGATACGCAGTATTTT. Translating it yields CASSLAQGTDTQYF. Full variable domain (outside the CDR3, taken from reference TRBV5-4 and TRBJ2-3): ETGVTQSPTHLIKTRGQQVTLRCSSQSGHNTVSWYQQALGQGPQFIFQYYREEENGRGNFPPRFSGLQFPNYSSELNVNALELDDSALYLCASSLAQGTDTQYFGPGTRLTVL.

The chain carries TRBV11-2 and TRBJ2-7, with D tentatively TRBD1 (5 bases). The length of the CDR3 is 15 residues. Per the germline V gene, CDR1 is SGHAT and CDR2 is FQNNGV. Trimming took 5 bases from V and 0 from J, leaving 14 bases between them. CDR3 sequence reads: CASSHPGDSSYEQYF. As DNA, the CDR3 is TGTGCCAGCAGCCATCCCGGAGACAGCTCCTACGAGCAGTACTTC.

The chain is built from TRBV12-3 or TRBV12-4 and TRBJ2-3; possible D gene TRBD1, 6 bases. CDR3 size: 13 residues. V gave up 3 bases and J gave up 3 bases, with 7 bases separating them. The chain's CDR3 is CASSFTGTDTQYF. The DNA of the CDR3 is TGTGCCAGCAGTTTTACAGGGACAGATACGCAGTATTTT.

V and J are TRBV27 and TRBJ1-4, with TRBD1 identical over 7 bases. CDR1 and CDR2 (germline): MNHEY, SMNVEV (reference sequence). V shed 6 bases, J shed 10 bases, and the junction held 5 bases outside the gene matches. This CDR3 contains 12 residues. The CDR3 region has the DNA TGTGCCAGCAGCCACAGGGGTGGAAAACTGTTTTTT. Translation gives CASSHRGGKLFF.

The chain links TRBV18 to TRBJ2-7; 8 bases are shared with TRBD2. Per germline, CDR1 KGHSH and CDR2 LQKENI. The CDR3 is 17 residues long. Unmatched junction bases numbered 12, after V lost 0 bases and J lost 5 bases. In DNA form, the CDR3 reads TGTGCCAGCTCACCACCGGGGGGCTGGACTAGCCCGCACGAGCAGTACTTC. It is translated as CASSPPGGWTSPHEQYF.

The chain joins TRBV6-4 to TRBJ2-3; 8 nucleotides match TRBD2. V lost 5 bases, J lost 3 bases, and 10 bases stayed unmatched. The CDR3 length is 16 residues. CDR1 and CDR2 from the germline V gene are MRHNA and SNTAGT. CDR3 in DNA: TGTGCCAGCAGTACAGACCCAGCGGGGGTTACAGATACGCAGTATTTT. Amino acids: CASSTDPAGVTDTQYF.

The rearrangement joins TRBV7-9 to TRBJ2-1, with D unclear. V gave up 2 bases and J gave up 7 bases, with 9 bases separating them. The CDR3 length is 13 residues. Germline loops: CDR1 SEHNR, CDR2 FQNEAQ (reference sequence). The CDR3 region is CASSLHGLNEQFF. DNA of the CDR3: TGTGCCAGCAGCTTACACGGGTTGAATGAGCAGTTCTTC. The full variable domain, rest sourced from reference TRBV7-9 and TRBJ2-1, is DTGVSQNPRHKITKRGQNVTFRCDPISEHNRLYWYRQTLGQGPEFLTYFQNEAQLEKSRLLSDRFSAERPKGSFSTLEIQRTEQGDSAMYLCASSLHGLNEQFFGPGTRLTVL.

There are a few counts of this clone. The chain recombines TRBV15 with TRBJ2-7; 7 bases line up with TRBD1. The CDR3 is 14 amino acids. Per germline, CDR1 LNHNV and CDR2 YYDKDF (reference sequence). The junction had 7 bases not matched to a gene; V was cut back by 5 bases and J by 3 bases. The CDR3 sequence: CATSGRTGDYEQYF. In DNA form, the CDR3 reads TGTGCCACCAGCGGACGGACAGGAGACTACGAGCAGTACTTC.

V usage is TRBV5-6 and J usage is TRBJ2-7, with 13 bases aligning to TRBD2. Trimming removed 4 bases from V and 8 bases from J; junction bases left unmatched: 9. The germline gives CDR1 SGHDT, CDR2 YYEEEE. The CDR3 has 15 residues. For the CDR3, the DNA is TGTGCCAGCAGCCCCACCGGGACTAGCGGGGAGAAGCAGTACTTC. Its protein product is CASSPTGTSGEKQYF. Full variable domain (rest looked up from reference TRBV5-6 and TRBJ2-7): DAGVTQSPTHLIKTRGQQVTLRCSPKSGHDTVSWYQQALGQGPQFIFQYYEEEERQRGNFPDRFSGHQFPNYSSELNVNALLLGDSALYLCASSPTGTSGEKQYFGPGTRLTVT.

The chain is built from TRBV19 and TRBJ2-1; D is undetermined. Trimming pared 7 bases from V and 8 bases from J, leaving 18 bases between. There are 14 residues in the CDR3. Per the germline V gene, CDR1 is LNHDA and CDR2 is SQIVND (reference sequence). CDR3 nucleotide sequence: TGTGCCAGTAAATTTCTAGACGGAGTGGATGAGCAGTTCTTC. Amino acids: CASKFLDGVDEQFF. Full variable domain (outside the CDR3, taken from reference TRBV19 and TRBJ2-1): DGGITQSPKYLFRKEGQNVTLSCEQNLNHDAMYWYRQDPGQGLRLIYYSQIVNDFQKGDIAEGYSVSREKKESFPLTVTSAQKNPTAFYLCASKFLDGVDEQFFGPGTRLTVL.

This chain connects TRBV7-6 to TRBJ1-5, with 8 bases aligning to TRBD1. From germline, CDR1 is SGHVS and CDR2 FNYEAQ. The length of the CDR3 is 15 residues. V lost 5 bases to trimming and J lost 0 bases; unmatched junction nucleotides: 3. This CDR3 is CASSPDRASNQPQHF. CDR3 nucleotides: TGTGCCAGCAGCCCGGACAGGGCTAGCAATCAGCCCCAGCATTTT.

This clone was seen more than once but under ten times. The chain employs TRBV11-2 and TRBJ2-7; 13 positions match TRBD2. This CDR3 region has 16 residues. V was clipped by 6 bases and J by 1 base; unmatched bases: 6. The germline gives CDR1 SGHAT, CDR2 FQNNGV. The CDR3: CASRPLAGGPSYEQYF. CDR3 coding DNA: TGTGCCAGCAGGCCACTAGCGGGAGGGCCATCCTACGAGCAGTACTTC. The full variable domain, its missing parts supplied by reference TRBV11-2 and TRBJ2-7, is EAGVAQSPRYKIIEKRQSVAFWCNPISGHATLYWYQQILGQGPKLLIQFQNNGVVDDSQLPKDRFSAERLKGVDSTLKIQPAKLEDSAVYLCASRPLAGGPSYEQYFGPGTRLTVT.

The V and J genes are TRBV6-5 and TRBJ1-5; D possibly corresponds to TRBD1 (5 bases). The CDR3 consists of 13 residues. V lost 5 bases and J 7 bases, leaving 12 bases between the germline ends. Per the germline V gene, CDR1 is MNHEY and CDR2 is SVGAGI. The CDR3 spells CASSPRAGQPQHF. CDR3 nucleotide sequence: TGTGCCAGCAGTCCCAGGGCAGGGCAGCCCCAGCATTTT.

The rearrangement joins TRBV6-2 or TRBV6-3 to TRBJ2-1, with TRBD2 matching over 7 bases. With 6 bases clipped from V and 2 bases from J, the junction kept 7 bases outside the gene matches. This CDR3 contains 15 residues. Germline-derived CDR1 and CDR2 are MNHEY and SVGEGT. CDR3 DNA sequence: TGTGCCAGCAGGCCTAGCGGAAGTACCTACAATGAGCAGTTCTTC. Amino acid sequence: CASRPSGSTYNEQFF.

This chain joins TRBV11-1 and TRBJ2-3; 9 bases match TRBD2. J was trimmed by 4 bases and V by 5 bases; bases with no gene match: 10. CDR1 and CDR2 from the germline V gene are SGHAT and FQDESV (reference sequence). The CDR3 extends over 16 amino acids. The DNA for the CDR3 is TGTGCCAGCAGCAAAGGCCTAGCGGGGATGGCAGATACGCAGTATTTT. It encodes CASSKGLAGMADTQYF.

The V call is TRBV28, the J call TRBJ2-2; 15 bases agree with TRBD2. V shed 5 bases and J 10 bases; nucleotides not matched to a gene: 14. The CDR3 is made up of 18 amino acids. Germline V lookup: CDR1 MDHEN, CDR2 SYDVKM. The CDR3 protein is CASSPGLAGGLPAAELFF. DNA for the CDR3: TGTGCCAGCAGTCCGGGACTAGCGGGGGGCTTACCGGCCGCGGAGCTGTTTTTT. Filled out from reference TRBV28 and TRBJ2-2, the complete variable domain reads DVKVTQSSRYLVKRTGEKVFLECVQDMDHENMFWYRQDPGLGLRLIYFSYDVKMKEKGDIPEGYSVSREKKERFSLILESASTNQTSMYLCASSPGLAGGLPAAELFFGEGSRLTVL.

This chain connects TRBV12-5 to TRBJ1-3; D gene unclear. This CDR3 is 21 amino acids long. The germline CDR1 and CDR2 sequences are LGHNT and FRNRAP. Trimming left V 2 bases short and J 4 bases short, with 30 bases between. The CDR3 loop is CASGLNSPPADLSLFGNTIYF. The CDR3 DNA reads TGTGCTAGTGGTTTGAACTCCCCTCCCGCAGACTTATCTCTCTTCGGAAACACCATATATTTT. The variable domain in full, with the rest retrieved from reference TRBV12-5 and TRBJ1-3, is DARVTQTPRHKVTEMGQEVTMRCQPILGHNTVFWYRQTMMQGLELLAYFRNRAPLDDSGMPKDRFSAEMPDATLATLKIQPSEPRDSAVYFCASGLNSPPADLSLFGNTIYFGEGSWLTVV.

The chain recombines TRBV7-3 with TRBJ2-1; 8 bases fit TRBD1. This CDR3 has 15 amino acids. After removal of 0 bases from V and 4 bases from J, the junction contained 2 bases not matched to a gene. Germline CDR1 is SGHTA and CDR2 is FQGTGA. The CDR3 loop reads CASSLTQGAYNEQFF. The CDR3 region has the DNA TGTGCCAGCAGCTTAACGCAGGGGGCGTACAATGAGCAGTTCTTC.

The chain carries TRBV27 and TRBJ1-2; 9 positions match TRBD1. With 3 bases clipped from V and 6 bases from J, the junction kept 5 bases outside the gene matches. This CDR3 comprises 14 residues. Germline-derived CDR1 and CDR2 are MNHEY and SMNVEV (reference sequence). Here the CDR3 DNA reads TGTGCCAGCAGTTTGGGACAGGGAGGTAATGGCTACACCTTC. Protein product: CASSLGQGGNGYTF.

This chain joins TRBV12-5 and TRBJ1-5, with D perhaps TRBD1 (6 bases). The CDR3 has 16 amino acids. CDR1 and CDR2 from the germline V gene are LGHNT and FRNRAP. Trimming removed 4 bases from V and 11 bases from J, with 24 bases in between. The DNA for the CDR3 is TGTGCTAGTGGTTCCAAAGAGGGGGTGGGGAAATGGACCCAGCATTTT. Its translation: CASGSKEGVGKWTQHF. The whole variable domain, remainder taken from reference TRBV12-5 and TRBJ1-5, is DARVTQTPRHKVTEMGQEVTMRCQPILGHNTVFWYRQTMMQGLELLAYFRNRAPLDDSGMPKDRFSAEMPDATLATLKIQPSEPRDSAVYFCASGSKEGVGKWTQHFGDGTRLSIL.

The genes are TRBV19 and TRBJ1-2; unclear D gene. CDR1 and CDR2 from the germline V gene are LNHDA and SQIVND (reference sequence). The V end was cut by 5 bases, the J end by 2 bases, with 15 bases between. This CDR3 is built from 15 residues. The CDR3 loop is CASSPTGPTNYGYTF. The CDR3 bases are TGTGCCAGTAGTCCCACGGGTCCTACCAACTATGGCTACACCTTC. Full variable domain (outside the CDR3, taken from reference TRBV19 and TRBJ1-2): DGGITQSPKYLFRKEGQNVTLSCEQNLNHDAMYWYRQDPGQGLRLIYYSQIVNDFQKGDIAEGYSVSREKKESFPLTVTSAQKNPTAFYLCASSPTGPTNYGYTFGSGTRLTVV.

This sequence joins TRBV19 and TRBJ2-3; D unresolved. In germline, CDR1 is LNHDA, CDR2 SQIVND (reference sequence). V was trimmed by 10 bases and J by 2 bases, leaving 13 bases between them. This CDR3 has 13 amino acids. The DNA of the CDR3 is TGTGCCACCCTAATAAAAGCCACAGATACGCAGTATTTT. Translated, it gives CATLIKATDTQYF. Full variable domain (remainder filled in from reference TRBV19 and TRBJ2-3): DGGITQSPKYLFRKEGQNVTLSCEQNLNHDAMYWYRQDPGQGLRLIYYSQIVNDFQKGDIAEGYSVSREKKESFPLTVTSAQKNPTAFYLCATLIKATDTQYFGPGTRLTVL.